Sequencing of this T cell receptor (beta chain) was carried out in a study of shared clonotypes between healthy human individuals. General study findings and limits: Relative to memory subsets, naive subsets generally showed larger estimated richness.

All donors were healthy HIV-negative adults lacking recent acute infections or vaccinations. The study drew all its donors from Caucasian adults living in Nashville, Tennessee. Subsets obtained from CD4+ cells comprised CD45RA+ naive and CD45RA-negative memory cells. Points on this clone: Its antigen is not known.

TCRdb's table, derived via immunoSEQ multiplex PCR, lists solely in-frame clones and lacks some. The sample has some 790,000 clones, just under 75% seen once. Per germline, CDR1 SGHTS and CDR2 YDEGEE. V was trimmed by 4 bases and J by 4 bases, leaving 14 bases between them. This CDR3 comprises 14 residues. The source material was memory CD4+ T cells sorted from blood. The subset was: CD45RA-negative fraction. This receptor was obtained from a woman aged 25 to 39 in good health. This sequence joins TRBV5-8 and TRBJ1-2; D not certain. The DNA of the CDR3 is TGTGCCAGCAGCCAGGCCCAGCCTCGCTATGGCTACACCTTC. Protein product: CASSQAQPRYGYTF. The full variable domain, in which reference TRBV5-8 and TRBJ1-2 provide the parts outside the CDR3, is EAGVTQSPTHLIKTRGQQATLRCSPISGHTSVYWYQQALGLGLQFLLWYDEGEERNRGNFPPRFSGRQFPNYSSELNVNALELEDSALYLCASSQAQPRYGYTFGSGTRLTVV.